Listed here are 5 T cell receptor beta chains from one sample, sequenced in a study of cytomegalovirus exposure and HLA in healthy donors. The PCR made use of 60 Vbeta and 13 Jbeta primers. TCRdb's copy holds only in-frame clones and misses some; the assay was immunoSEQ multiplex PCR. The sample holds approximately 140,000 clones, around 72% seen once. The specimen sequenced was PBMCs. Receptors were obtained from a woman between 18 and 29 years old in good health and CMV-seronegative.

CDR3 coding DNA: TGTGCCAGCAGTTACTCAGGGACATTCTCTAATGAGCAGTTCTTC. This encodes CASSYSGTFSNEQFF. V and J are TRBV6-6 and TRBJ2-1; a weak D match, TRBD1 (6 bases). The V gene lost 0 bases and the J gene lost 7 bases, with 13 bases spanning the gap. CDR1 MNHNY and CDR2 SVGAGI come from the germline V gene (reference sequence). The CDR3 covers 15 residues.

The genes are TRBV2 and TRBJ1-5; TRBD1 might be the D (5 bases). Germline CDR1 and CDR2: SNHLY and FYNNEI. The CDR3 has 14 residues. V lost 3 bases, J lost 3 bases, and 9 bases lay in between. The CDR3 protein is CASSDGRDNQPQHF. For the CDR3, the DNA is TGTGCCAGCAGTGACGGCAGGGACAATCAGCCCCAGCATTTT.

The chain employs TRBV7-9 and TRBJ2-1; 8 bases fit TRBD2. CDR1 is SEHNR and CDR2 is FQNEAQ in the germline V gene (reference sequence). This CDR3 comprises 16 residues. With V trimmed by 0 bases and J by 8 bases, 9 bases remained unmatched. This chain's CDR3 is CASSLAGSGARDEQFF. In DNA, the CDR3 is TGTGCCAGCAGCTTAGCTGGTAGCGGGGCTAGGGATGAGCAGTTCTTC.

This chain joins TRBV19 and TRBJ1-1, with D possibly TRBD1 on 5 matching bases. Looked up from germline, CDR1 is LNHDA and CDR2 is SQIVND (reference sequence). V dropped 0 bases and J dropped 6 bases, with 14 bases sitting between them. This CDR3 comprises 15 residues. The CDR3 sequence: CASSIDPRTRPEAFF. Here the CDR3 DNA reads TGTGCCAGTAGTATAGATCCCCGGACACGGCCTGAAGCTTTCTTT.

The rearrangement joins TRBV6-5 to TRBJ1-2; D possibly corresponds to TRBD1 (5 bases). Germline-derived CDR1 and CDR2 are MNHEY and SVGAGI. This CDR3 has 15 amino acids. V was clipped by 5 bases and J by 4 bases, with 17 bases between them. DNA for the CDR3: TGTGCCAGCAGTATCCTGACAGAGCCTATCTATGGCTACACCTTC. Amino acid sequence: CASSILTEPIYGYTF.